The T cell receptor (beta chain) under discussion was sequenced for a study of Graves' ophthalmopathy and Graves' hyperthyroidism. The authors amplified TCR beta CDR3 regions, and they did so from RNA transcripts for repertoire sequencing. Second-round multiplex PCR came after a first-round RT-PCR that employed HTBI primers. TCRdb redid the calling of the multiplex PCR reads with MiXCR, one entry per CDR3 protein. The sample lists some 160,000 distinct CDR3 sequences, around 40% occurring once. Trimming took off 6 bases at V and 5 bases at J, with 14 bases between the two ends. Germline V gene sequence: CDR1 ENHRY, CDR2 SYGVKD. The CDR3 spans 13 residues. This clonotype was counted at least ten times.

The chain couples TRBV10-3 to TRBJ2-7; D may be TRBD1 (5 bases). The TCR originated in a man younger than 40 with Graves' ophthalmopathy. The specimen was peripheral blood. The CDR3 region is CAIRTRDSNEQYF. The CDR3 coding sequence is TGTGCCATCAGGACCAGGGATAGCAACGAGCAGTACTTC.